This T cell receptor beta chain was captured in a study of T cell changes during pregnancy in multiple sclerosis. The method was immunoSEQ multiplex PCR; TCRdb's version includes in-frame clones alone and lacks a portion of them. The sample holds tens of thousands of clones, 94% seen once. Sample: peripheral blood, taken in the third trimester of pregnancy. The sequence was collected from a female donor with multiple sclerosis, enrolled in a pregnancy study.

CDR3 sequence (DNA): TGTGCCAGCAGCGCCGCGGTGGCGGGGGGGGGACTGCAGTATTTT. Amino acids: CASSAAVAGGGLQYF. The chain links TRBV28 to TRBJ2-3; 9 bases align to TRBD2. V shed 6 bases and J 11 bases; nucleotides not matched to a gene: 15. In germline, CDR1 is MDHEN, CDR2 SYDVKM. This CDR3 spans 15 amino acids.